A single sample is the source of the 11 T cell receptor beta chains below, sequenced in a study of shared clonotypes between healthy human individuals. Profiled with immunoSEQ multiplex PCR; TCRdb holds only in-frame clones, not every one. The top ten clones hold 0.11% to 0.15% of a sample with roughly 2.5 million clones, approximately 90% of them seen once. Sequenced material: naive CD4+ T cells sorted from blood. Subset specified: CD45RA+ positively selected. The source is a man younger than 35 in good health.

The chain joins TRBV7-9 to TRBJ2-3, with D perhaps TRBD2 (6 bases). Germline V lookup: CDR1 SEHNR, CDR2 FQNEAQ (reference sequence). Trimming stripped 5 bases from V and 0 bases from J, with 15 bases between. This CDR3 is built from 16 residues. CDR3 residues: CASSPVLAGSTDTQYF. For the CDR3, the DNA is TGTGCCAGCAGCCCGGTTTTGGCGGGGAGCACAGATACGCAGTATTTT.

CDR3 loop: CASSLVIGAGNNEKLFF. Written as DNA, the CDR3 is TGTGCCAGCAGCTTAGTCATCGGGGCAGGGAATAATGAAAAACTGTTTTTT. The chain has TRBV7-9 and TRBJ1-4, with D perhaps TRBD1 (5 bases). The germline gives CDR1 SEHNR, CDR2 FQNEAQ (reference sequence). Trimming pared 1 base from V and 4 bases from J, leaving 16 bases between. The CDR3 covers 17 residues.

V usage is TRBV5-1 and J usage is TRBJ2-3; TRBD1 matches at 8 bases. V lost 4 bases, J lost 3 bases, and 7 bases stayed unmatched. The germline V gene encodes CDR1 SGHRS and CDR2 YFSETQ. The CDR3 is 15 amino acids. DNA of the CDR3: TGCGCCAGCAGCAGGGACCGGGACAGGACAGATACGCAGTATTTT. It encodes CASSRDRDRTDTQYF.

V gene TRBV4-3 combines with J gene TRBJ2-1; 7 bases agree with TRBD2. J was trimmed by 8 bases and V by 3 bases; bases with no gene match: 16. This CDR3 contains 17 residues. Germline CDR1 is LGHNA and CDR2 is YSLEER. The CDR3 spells CASSQGRGGSPRYEQFF. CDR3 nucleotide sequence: TGCGCCAGCAGCCAGGGAAGGGGCGGGAGCCCGAGGTATGAGCAGTTCTTC.

CDR3 region: CASSTGQGYGYTF. CDR3 nucleotides: TGTGCCAGCAGCACCGGACAGGGCTATGGCTACACCTTC. The chain combines TRBV7-2 with TRBJ1-2; TRBD1 aligns across 8 bases. The junction had 3 bases not matched to a gene; V was cut back by 5 bases and J by 4 bases. The CDR3 is 13 residues long. Germline loops: CDR1 SGHTA, CDR2 FQGNSA.

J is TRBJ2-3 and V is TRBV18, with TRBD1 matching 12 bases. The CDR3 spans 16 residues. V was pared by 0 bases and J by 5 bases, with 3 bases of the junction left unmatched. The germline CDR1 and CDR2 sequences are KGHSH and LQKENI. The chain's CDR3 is CASSPPGQGAQDTQYF. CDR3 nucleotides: TGTGCCAGCTCACCACCGGGACAGGGGGCTCAAGATACGCAGTATTTT.

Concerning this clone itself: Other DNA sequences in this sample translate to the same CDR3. Here the CDR3 DNA reads TGTGCCTGGAGTGTCTCGAGCTCTGGAAACACCATATATTTT. It specifies CAWSVSSSGNTIYF. The chain links TRBV30 to TRBJ1-3; D uncertain. The CDR3 sequence is 14 residues long. CDR1 and CDR2 (germline): GTSNPN, SVGIG (reference sequence). V was pared by 0 bases and J by 0 bases, with 6 bases between.

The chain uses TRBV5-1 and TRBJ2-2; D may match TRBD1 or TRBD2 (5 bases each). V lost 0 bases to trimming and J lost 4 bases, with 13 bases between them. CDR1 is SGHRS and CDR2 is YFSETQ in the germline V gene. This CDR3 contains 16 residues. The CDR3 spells CASSLANAGSTGELFF. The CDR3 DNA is TGCGCCAGCAGCTTGGCCAACGCAGGGAGCACCGGGGAGCTGTTTTTT. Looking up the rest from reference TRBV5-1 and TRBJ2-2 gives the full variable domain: KAGVTQTPRYLIKTRGQQVTLSCSPISGHRSVSWYQQTPGQGLQFLFEYFSETQRNKGNFPGRFSGRQFSNSRSEMNVSTLELGDSALYLCASSLANAGSTGELFFGEGSRLTVL.

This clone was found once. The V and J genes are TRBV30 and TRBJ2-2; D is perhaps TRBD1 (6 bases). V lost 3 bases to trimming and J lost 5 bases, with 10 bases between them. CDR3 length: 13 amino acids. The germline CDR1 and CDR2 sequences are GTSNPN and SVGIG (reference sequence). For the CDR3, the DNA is TGTGCCTGGAGAATCAGGGGTACCGGGGAGCTGTTTTTT. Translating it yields CAWRIRGTGELFF.

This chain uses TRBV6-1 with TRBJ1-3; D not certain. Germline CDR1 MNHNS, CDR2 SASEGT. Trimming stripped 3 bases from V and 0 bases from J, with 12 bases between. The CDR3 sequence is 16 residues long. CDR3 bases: TGTGCCAGCAGTGAGGACCCGGTCAGCTCTGGAAACACCATATATTTT. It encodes CASSEDPVSSGNTIYF.

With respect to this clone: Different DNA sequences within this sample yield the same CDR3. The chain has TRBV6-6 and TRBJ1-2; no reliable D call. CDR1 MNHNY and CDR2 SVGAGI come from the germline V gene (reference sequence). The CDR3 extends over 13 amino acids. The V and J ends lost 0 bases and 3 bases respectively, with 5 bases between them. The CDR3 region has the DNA TGTGCCAGCAGTTACTCCGGCGACTATGGCTACACCTTC. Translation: CASSYSGDYGYTF.